The 18 T cell receptor beta chains presented below share a single source sample, sequenced in a study of T cell responses to AZD1222 COVID-19 vaccine. The repertoire was sequenced with immunoSEQ multiplex PCR; TCRdb's copy has only in-frame clones and lacks some. The sample has about 140,000 clones; over 85% are singletons. The sample was peripheral blood, taken on day 0 of MenACWY control vaccination. Source of these receptors: an adult in good health.

The chain has TRBV2 and TRBJ1-2, with TRBD1 matching 7 bases. The CDR3 is 12 amino acids. Germline V gene data show CDR1 as SNHLY and CDR2 as FYNNEI. With V trimmed by 4 bases and J by 8 bases, 4 bases remained unmatched. Here the CDR3 DNA reads TGTGCCAGCAGTGTACGGACAGGAGGCTACACCTTC. Its protein is CASSVRTGGYTF. Complete variable domain (other parts from reference TRBV2 and TRBJ1-2): EPEVTQTPSHQVTQMGQEVILRCVPISNHLYFYWYRQILGQKVEFLVSFYNNEISEKSEIFDDQFSVERPDGSNFTLKIRSTKLEDSAMYFCASSVRTGGYTFGSGTRLTVV.

V gene TRBV27 combines with J gene TRBJ2-1; TRBD2 matches 7 bases. With V trimmed by 6 bases and J by 8 bases, 10 bases remained unmatched. The CDR3 has 14 residues. Germline CDR1 MNHEY, CDR2 SMNVEV (reference sequence). In nucleotides, the CDR3 is TGTGCCAGCAGCTTGAGGTGGGAGGGCGATGAGCAGTTCTTC. Its protein product is CASSLRWEGDEQFF.

The chain couples TRBV5-8 to TRBJ1-2, with 10 positions matching TRBD1. The CDR3 has 16 amino acids. CDR1 and CDR2 from the germline V gene are SGHTS and YDEGEE. V dropped 4 bases and J dropped 4; count of bases not matched to a gene: 10. CDR3 bases: TGTGCCAGCAGCAAAGGACAGGGGGTCCCTCTCTATGGCTACACCTTC. This translates into CASSKGQGVPLYGYTF.

The chain links TRBV5-5 to TRBJ2-7, with TRBD1 matching 9 bases. CDR1 is SGHKS, CDR2 YYEKEE, per germline (reference sequence). The trim removed 4 bases at V and 4 bases at J, leaving 9 bases unmatched. The CDR3 extends over 15 amino acids. The CDR3 DNA follows: TGTGCCAGCAGCCCGCCGGGACAGGGATTGTACGAGCAGTACTTC. This encodes CASSPPGQGLYEQYF.

V is TRBV10-3 and J is TRBJ2-3; a weak D match, TRBD1 (6 bases). This CDR3 contains 12 residues. Deletions cut 10 bases from V and 4 bases from J, with 12 bases between. The V gene's germline CDR1 is ENHRY and CDR2 SYGVKD. The CDR3 loop is CATQGSADTQYF. As DNA, the CDR3 is TGTGCCACACAGGGCTCGGCAGATACGCAGTATTTT.

This rearrangement joins TRBV14 to TRBJ2-5; 8 nucleotides line up with TRBD1. The germline gives CDR1 SGHDN, CDR2 FVKESK. CDR3 length: 15 amino acids. V gave up 1 base and J gave up 7 bases; unmatched junction bases: 8. The CDR3 bases are TGTGCCAGCAGCCAAGGGGGAGACAGGGGACGGACCCAGTACTTC. Protein sequence: CASSQGGDRGRTQYF.

This clone is classed as medium-sized. This chain joins TRBV29-1 and TRBJ2-7; no clear D. CDR1 and CDR2 from the germline V gene are SQVTM and ANQGSEA. This CDR3 comprises 13 residues. Trimming took 4 bases from V and 6 from J, leaving 16 bases between them. The CDR3 DNA follows: TGCAGCGTTGGCGGTGGGCCTGCGGCCGAGCAGTACTTC. It encodes CSVGGGPAAEQYF.

The gene calls are TRBV4-2 and TRBJ1-1; maybe TRBD1 (6 bases). The V gene lost 0 bases and the J gene lost 6 bases, with 14 bases spanning the gap. Germline V lookup: CDR1 LGHNA, CDR2 YNFKEQ. The CDR3 consists of 15 residues. For the CDR3, the DNA is TGTGCCAGCAGCCAAGATCCCTGGACAGCAGCTGAAGCTTTCTTT. Its protein is CASSQDPWTAAEAFF.

The chain recombines TRBV4-2 with TRBJ1-1, with D unresolved. Germline loops: CDR1 LGHNA, CDR2 YNFKEQ. V was shortened by 0 bases and J by 7 bases, with 9 bases between the two germline ends. This CDR3 spans 13 amino acids. CDR3 DNA sequence: TGTGCCAGCAGCCAAGATTTGGCCAGTGAAGCTTTCTTT. Residues: CASSQDLASEAFF.

J is TRBJ2-1 and V is TRBV10-2, with 9 positions matching TRBD2. Germline V gives CDR1 WSHSY, CDR2 SAAADI. The J segment lost 0 bases and the V segment lost 2 bases, leaving 5 bases of the junction unmatched. The CDR3 contains 17 residues. CDR3 loop: CASSERRGLASYNEQFF. In DNA form, the CDR3 reads TGCGCCAGCAGTGAGAGAAGGGGACTAGCCTCCTACAATGAGCAGTTCTTC.

The V gene is TRBV6-4, the J gene TRBJ2-2; D is ambiguous. CDR3 length: 14 amino acids. V lost 4 bases and J lost 7, with 13 bases in between. Germline lookup yields CDR1 MRHNA and CDR2 SNTAGT. The CDR3 spells CASSVGAEIGELFF. The CDR3 coding sequence is TGTGCCAGCAGTGTCGGAGCCGAAATCGGGGAGCTGTTTTTT.

The genes are TRBV28 and TRBJ1-1; D is perhaps TRBD1 (6 bases). V dropped 2 bases and J dropped 4 bases, with 11 bases sitting between them. This CDR3 is built from 14 residues. CDR1 and CDR2 from the germline V gene are MDHEN and SYDVKM. The CDR3 loop is CASSLRGWVTEAFF. The CDR3 nucleotides are TGTGCCAGCAGTTTAAGGGGGTGGGTCACTGAAGCTTTCTTT. Supplemented by reference TRBV28 and TRBJ1-1, the full variable domain reads DVKVTQSSRYLVKRTGEKVFLECVQDMDHENMFWYRQDPGLGLRLIYFSYDVKMKEKGDIPEGYSVSREKKERFSLILESASTNQTSMYLCASSLRGWVTEAFFGQGTRLTVV.

The rearrangement uses TRBV27 and TRBJ2-2; the match to TRBD2 covers 10 bases. The V segment lost 7 bases and the J segment 6 bases; nucleotides outside the gene matches: 5. Germline CDR1 MNHEY, CDR2 SMNVEV (reference sequence). This CDR3 comprises 14 residues. CDR3 amino acids: CASTLSGGPGELFF. The CDR3 DNA sequence: TGTGCCAGCACCCTTAGCGGGGGGCCCGGGGAGCTGTTTTTT.

The chain combines TRBV4-2 with TRBJ1-1; D uncertain. Trimming stripped 4 bases from V and 2 bases from J, with 2 bases between. The germline V gene has CDR1 LGHNA and CDR2 YNFKEQ. The CDR3 consists of 11 residues. Here the CDR3 DNA reads TGTGCCAGCAGCCTTAACACTGAAGCTTTCTTT. Amino acid sequence: CASSLNTEAFF.

The CDR3 spells CASSRPQGNTEAFF. CDR3 DNA: TGTGCCAGCAGCCGACCCCAGGGGAACACTGAAGCTTTCTTT. The J gene is TRBJ1-1, the V gene TRBV4-2; D possibly corresponds to TRBD1 (5 bases). This CDR3 comprises 14 residues. V lost 4 bases and J lost 1, with 10 bases in between. The germline V gene encodes CDR1 LGHNA and CDR2 YNFKEQ.

CDR3 in amino acids: CASSYRGRGETQYF. The CDR3 coding sequence is TGTGCCAGCAGCTACAGGGGGCGCGGAGAGACCCAGTACTTC. The V gene is TRBV3-1 (or the pseudogene TRBV3-2), the J gene TRBJ2-5, with 9 bases matching TRBD1. The CDR3 loop spans 14 amino acids. Germline CDR1 LGHDT, CDR2 YNNKEL (reference sequence). Trimming cost V 5 bases and J 4 bases; bases outside gene matches: 5.

The chain recombines TRBV5-4 with TRBJ1-5; D is perhaps TRBD1 (5 bases). The CDR3 is made up of 15 amino acids. The germline V and J ends were trimmed by 0 bases and 7 bases, with 14 bases remaining between them. Germline V gene sequence: CDR1 SGHNT, CDR2 YYREEE (reference sequence). CDR3 sequence (DNA): TGTGCCAGCAGCTTGGGACCAGGGTTGTTGCAGCCCCAGCATTTT. Amino acid sequence: CASSLGPGLLQPQHF. The full variable domain, rest sourced from reference TRBV5-4 and TRBJ1-5, is ETGVTQSPTHLIKTRGQQVTLRCSSQSGHNTVSWYQQALGQGPQFIFQYYREEENGRGNFPPRFSGLQFPNYSSELNVNALELDDSALYLCASSLGPGLLQPQHFGDGTRLSIL.

The rearrangement joins TRBV2 to TRBJ2-1; no clear D gene. The CDR3 runs 10 residues. Trimming shortened V by 4 bases and J by 6 bases, and 1 base separated the two germline ends. Germline V gives CDR1 SNHLY, CDR2 FYNNEI. CDR3 nucleotide sequence: TGTGCCAGCAGTGTCAATGAGCAGTTCTTC. This codes for CASSVNEQFF.